These 13 T cell receptor beta chains share one sample of origin, sequenced in a study of shared clonotypes between healthy human individuals. Profiled with immunoSEQ multiplex PCR; TCRdb holds only in-frame clones, not every one. The sample carries about a million clones, about 75% recorded once. What was sequenced was memory CD4+ T cells sorted from blood. Subset meaning: CD45RA-negative fraction. The receptors shown here come from a man younger than 30 in good health.

The chain combines TRBV19 with TRBJ2-4, with 7 positions matching TRBD1. Germline lookup yields CDR1 LNHDA and CDR2 SQIVND (reference sequence). The length of the CDR3 is 16 residues. V was pared by 5 bases and J by 6 bases, with 13 bases of the junction left unmatched. The CDR3, as DNA: TGTGCCAGTAGTTTTACCGGACAGGCCCCCTTAAACATTCAGTACTTC. As protein: CASSFTGQAPLNIQYF.

About this clone itself: A junction end diverges from the germline sequence, so it may reflect a read error. This chain links TRBV11-3 with TRBJ2-1; 10 nucleotides match TRBD2. The length of the CDR3 is 16 residues. CDR1 and CDR2 from the germline V gene are SGHNT and YENEEA. The CDR3 reads CASSLGGAGGYTEQFF. The DNA of the CDR3 is TGTGCCAGCAGCTTAGGAGGAGCGGGAGGGTACACTGAGCAGTTCTTC.

The CDR3 here is CASSRNRDFYFYEQYF. The DNA of the CDR3 is TGTGCCAGCAGCAGAAACCGGGACTTTTATTTCTACGAGCAGTACTTC. The chain uses TRBV5-6 and TRBJ2-7; a possible D gene is TRBD2 (6 bases). Germline V gene sequence: CDR1 SGHDT, CDR2 YYEEEE. V lost 4 bases and J 3 bases, leaving 20 bases between the germline ends. The CDR3 covers 16 residues.

The V and J genes are TRBV5-6 and TRBJ2-7; D tentatively reads TRBD1 or TRBD2 (7 bases each). There are 15 residues in the CDR3. V was cut by 0 bases and J by 5 bases, with 15 bases left in between. Germline values: CDR1 SGHDT, CDR2 YYEEEE. CDR3 sequence: CASSLEGRGRDEQYF. CDR3 DNA sequence: TGTGCCAGCAGCTTGGAGGGCAGGGGGAGGGACGAGCAGTACTTC.

The chain carries TRBV30 and TRBJ2-2; D ambiguous. Trimming took off 0 bases at V and 5 bases at J, with 13 bases between the two ends. This CDR3 has 15 amino acids. Germline V lookup: CDR1 GTSNPN, CDR2 SVGIG (reference sequence). Here the CDR3 DNA reads TGTGCCTGGAGTGTAGAAAAGGGAAGTACCGGGGAGCTGTTTTTT. Translating it yields CAWSVEKGSTGELFF.

The chain couples TRBV12-5 to TRBJ1-1; D is undetermined. V lost 3 bases, J lost 5 bases, and 13 bases lay in between. CDR1 and CDR2 from the germline V gene are LGHNT and FRNRAP. CDR3 length: 14 residues. The CDR3 DNA reads TGTGCTAGTGGTTTATGGTCCAGGTCGACTGAAGCTTTCTTT. Its translation is CASGLWSRSTEAFF.

This rearrangement joins TRBV5-6 to TRBJ1-2; TRBD1 might be the D (6 bases). The CDR3 extends over 16 amino acids. Germline V lookup: CDR1 SGHDT, CDR2 YYEEEE. The ends were cut back, 3 bases at V and 4 bases at J, with 19 bases in the middle. The CDR3 sequence is CASSSTNHRVTYGYTF. Written as DNA, the CDR3 is TGTGCCAGCAGCTCCACCAATCACAGGGTTACCTATGGCTACACCTTC. Variable domain in full (rest from reference TRBV5-6 and TRBJ1-2): DAGVTQSPTHLIKTRGQQVTLRCSPKSGHDTVSWYQQALGQGPQFIFQYYEEEERQRGNFPDRFSGHQFPNYSSELNVNALLLGDSALYLCASSSTNHRVTYGYTFGSGTRLTVV.

The rearrangement uses TRBV5-4 and TRBJ2-7; 9 bases align to TRBD2. Germline V gives CDR1 SGHNT, CDR2 YYREEE (reference sequence). Germline trimming cut 0 bases from V and 3 bases from J; bases unmatched to any gene: 7. The CDR3 contains 16 residues. The CDR3 reads CASSLGLGSGSYEQYF. The CDR3 DNA follows: TGTGCCAGCAGCTTGGGCCTAGGTAGCGGGAGCTACGAGCAGTACTTC.

This clone occurred a few times. The chain combines TRBV7-9 with TRBJ2-4, with 14 bases identical to TRBD2. The CDR3 is 17 amino acids. V lost 5 bases, J lost 8 bases, and 11 bases stayed unmatched. Germline CDR1 is SEHNR and CDR2 is FQNEAQ (reference sequence). The CDR3 bases are TGTGCCAGCAGCCGCGGGACTAGCGGGGGCCCGGGGGACATTCAGTACTTC. The encoded protein is CASSRGTSGGPGDIQYF.

The chain carries TRBV7-9 and TRBJ2-2; D might be TRBD1 (5 bases). Germline CDR1 and CDR2: SEHNR and FQNEAQ (reference sequence). The germline V and J ends were trimmed by 6 bases and 5 bases, with 16 bases remaining between them. The CDR3 spans 15 residues. CDR3 protein: CASSYRTGTTGELFF. The CDR3 DNA follows: TGTGCCAGCAGTTACCGTACAGGAACGACCGGGGAGCTGTTTTTT.

The V call is TRBV30, the J call TRBJ2-5; 7 bases align to TRBD2. This CDR3 contains 14 residues. The germline CDR1 and CDR2 sequences are GTSNPN and SVGIG (reference sequence). As DNA, the CDR3 is TGTGCTTCCGGGCGGGGGACCGACCAAGAGACCCAGTACTTC. Protein sequence: CASGRGTDQETQYF.

This clone is a singleton in its sample. V is TRBV28 and J is TRBJ1-3; a weak D match, TRBD1 (5 bases). Between the trimmed V and J ends, which lost 7 bases and 3 bases, there was a span of 13 bases. Germline V lookup: CDR1 MDHEN, CDR2 SYDVKM. This CDR3 has 14 amino acids. The CDR3 spells CASISGGVGNTIYF. The CDR3 bases are TGTGCCAGCATCTCGGGGGGGGTTGGAAACACCATATATTTT.

Here the CDR3 reads CASSPLGGNQPQHF. The CDR3 coding sequence is TGTGCCAGCAGTCCCTTGGGGGGGAATCAGCCCCAGCATTTT. The rearrangement links TRBV2 to TRBJ1-5; TRBD1 is a possible D gene (5 bases). Trimming left V 5 bases short and J 4 bases short, with 12 bases between. This CDR3 has 14 amino acids. Germline V gene data show CDR1 as SNHLY and CDR2 as FYNNEI.